The present TCR beta chain was sequenced within a study of T cells in tuberculosis. Study-wide background: T cells were selected with CD1B tetramers loaded with glucose monomycolate.

After thawing and overnight rest, PBMC were stained with GMM-loaded CD1B tetramer, viability dye and anti-CD3 for sorting. The lipid loaded on the CD1B tetramers was C32 glucose monomycolate from Rhodococcus equi. CD14-expressing monocytes were removed from PBMC before cryopreservation and sorting. Tetramer-negative cells, approximately 100,000 per donor, were also sorted. No alpha-beta pairing information exists for these sequences. Here immunoSEQ multiplex PCR was the method, and the copy in TCRdb shows in-frame clones only, minus some. The repertoire holds about 88,000 clones, with roughly 91% as singletons. V was trimmed by 3 bases and J by 3 bases, leaving 6 bases between them. The CDR3 is 13 amino acids. CDR1 is SEHNR and CDR2 is FQNEAQ in the germline V gene (reference sequence).

The sequence was obtained from an adult woman with latent tuberculosis. Sequencing used CD1b-GMM tetramer-negative cells sorted from PBMCs. This rearrangement joins TRBV7-9 to TRBJ2-4; D not certain. CDR3 in amino acids: CASSFSGKNIQYF. CDR3 DNA: TGTGCCAGCAGCTTTTCAGGCAAAAACATTCAGTACTTC.